A single sample is the source of the 27 T cell receptor beta chains below, sequenced in a study of regulatory T cells in long-lasting Graves disease. Through Arm-PCR of CDR3 regions and iRepertoire HTBI primers, TCR beta libraries were built. Each CDR3 protein is one row after TCRdb ran MiXCR on the multiplex PCR reads. The sample has roughly 420,000 distinct CDR3 sequences, less than 20% seen once. Time point indicated: newly diagnosed GD, antithyroid drugs for less than 3 months. RNA isolated from PBMCs was used to make the TCR library. These sequences were also reported in another study, on T cells in Graves' hyperthyroidism and ophthalmopathy.

The source was peripheral blood mononuclear cells (PBMCs), collected at new diagnosis, from a patient treated with antithyroid drugs. These receptors were collected from a woman in her twenties or thirties with Graves disease.

This clonotype appeared a few times. A much bigger clone sits one base away, suggesting this may be a read error. The gene calls are TRBV11-2 and TRBJ1-1; D is perhaps TRBD1 (5 bases). V lost 2 bases and J lost 4, with 14 bases in between. Per the germline V gene, CDR1 is SGHAT and CDR2 is FQNNGV. The CDR3 contains 15 residues. The CDR3 bases are TGTGCCAGCAGCTTAAGCAAGGGGCGCGGCACTGAAGCTTTCTTT. It translates to CASSLSKGRGTEAFF.

CDR3: CSASPGGRDGANVLTF. Here the CDR3 DNA reads TGCAGTGCTAGCCCCGGCGGGAGGGATGGGGCCAACGTCCTGACTTTC. The chain is built from TRBV20-1 and TRBJ2-6; 9 bases agree with TRBD2. Germline assignment: CDR1 DFQATT and CDR2 SNEGSKA (reference sequence). The CDR3 consists of 16 residues. J lost 3 bases, V lost 3 bases, and 6 bases had no gene match.

The chain carries TRBV4-3 and TRBJ1-2, with D unclear. The V gene's germline CDR1 is LGHNA and CDR2 YSLEER. The CDR3 totals 14 residues. The V end lost 3 bases, the J end lost 4 bases, and 12 bases lay between the germline ends. The CDR3 bases are TGCGCCAGCAGCCAGACTTTGCGAAGCTATGGCTACACCTTC. Translating it yields CASSQTLRSYGYTF.

At least ten counts were recorded for this clonotype. The CDR3: CASRSGWGSRSPLHF. CDR3 sequence (DNA): TGTGCCAGCAGGTCGGGGTGGGGGAGTCGTTCACCCCTCCACTTT. This rearrangement joins TRBV7-2 to TRBJ1-6; TRBD1 is a possible D gene (5 bases). The CDR3 consists of 15 residues. From germline, CDR1 is SGHTA and CDR2 FQGNSA. The V end was cut by 6 bases, the J end by 9 bases, with 18 bases between.

This clonotype was counted many times. This chain joins TRBV7-9 and TRBJ2-2, with TRBD2 matching 7 bases. J gave up 4 bases and V 5 bases, and 10 bases lay outside the gene matches. Germline loops: CDR1 SEHNR, CDR2 FQNEAQ (reference sequence). CDR3 size: 16 residues. CDR3 bases: TGTGCCAGCAGCCCCCTTGGACTAGAGATCACCGGGGAGCTGTTTTTT. It yields the protein CASSPLGLEITGELFF.

This clonotype was seen repeatedly, ten times or more. The rearrangement joins TRBV27 to TRBJ1-4; 8 bases line up with TRBD1. Germline CDR1 and CDR2: MNHEY and SMNVEV (reference sequence). This CDR3 contains 14 residues. V shed 5 bases, J shed 8 bases, and the junction held 7 bases outside the gene matches. The CDR3 region is CASSLGQGGEKLFF. DNA for the CDR3: TGTGCCAGCAGTCTTGGACAGGGAGGGGAAAAACTGTTTTTT. Based on the CDR3 plus reference TRBV27 and TRBJ1-4, the full variable domain is EAQVTQNPRYLITVTGKKLTVTCSQNMNHEYMSWYRQDPGLGLRQIYYSMNVEVTDKGDVPEGYKVSRKEKRNFPLILESPSPNQTSLYFCASSLGQGGEKLFFGSGTQLSVL.

This clonotype was seen a handful of times. CDR3 nucleotides: TGTGCCATCACCGGGTACATGAACACTGAAGCTTTCTTT. Its protein product is CAITGYMNTEAFF. The chain employs TRBV10-3 and TRBJ1-1; D gene uncertain. V lost 7 bases, J lost 0 bases, and 9 bases lay in between. The CDR3 has 13 residues. Germline CDR1 ENHRY, CDR2 SYGVKD.

This clonotype was detected only a few times. The CDR3 region has the DNA TGTGCCAGCAGTAGACCCTCCGGGACAGTAGATGGCTACACCTTC. Its protein is CASSRPSGTVDGYTF. The chain has TRBV28 and TRBJ1-2; 7 positions match TRBD1. The germline gives CDR1 MDHEN, CDR2 SYDVKM. V lost 5 bases, J lost 6 bases, and 12 bases stayed unmatched. CDR3 length: 15 residues.

At least ten counts were recorded for this clonotype. CDR3 in amino acids: CASSLREDTDTQYF. DNA of the CDR3: TGCGCCAGCAGCTTGAGGGAGGACACAGATACGCAGTATTTT. The V gene is TRBV5-1, the J gene TRBJ2-3, with a tentative D call TRBD2 (6 bases). Germline values: CDR1 SGHRS, CDR2 YFSETQ. V was shortened by 1 base and J by 2 bases, with 8 bases between the two germline ends. The CDR3 is 14 residues long.

This clonotype was observed a few times. The rearrangement joins TRBV15 to TRBJ2-5; TRBD2 aligns across 9 bases. V was clipped by 4 bases and J by 0 bases; unmatched bases: 12. Germline lookup yields CDR1 LNHNV and CDR2 YYDKDF (reference sequence). This CDR3 region has 18 residues. CDR3 residues: CATSTLAGEYRYQETQYF. The CDR3 DNA is TGTGCCACCAGCACATTAGCGGGAGAATATCGGTACCAAGAGACCCAGTACTTC.

The rearrangement links TRBV4-1 to TRBJ1-1; tentatively, D is TRBD1 (6 bases). Trimming stripped 0 bases from V and 0 bases from J, with 8 bases between. The CDR3 loop spans 15 amino acids. The germline gives CDR1 MGHRA, CDR2 YSYEKL. The CDR3 nucleotides are TGCGCCAGCAGCCAAGAACAGGGAATGAACACTGAAGCTTTCTTT. Protein: CASSQEQGMNTEAFF.

At least ten counts were recorded for this clonotype. The CDR3 DNA is TGCGCCAGCAGCCTGGGACTAGGGATGTACGAGCAGTACTTC. Translated: CASSLGLGMYEQYF. The chain combines TRBV5-1 with TRBJ2-7; the match to TRBD2 covers 8 bases. With V trimmed by 4 bases and J by 4 bases, 7 bases remained unmatched. CDR1 is SGHRS, CDR2 YFSETQ, per germline. The CDR3 extends over 14 amino acids.

The V gene is TRBV3-1, the J gene TRBJ2-1; 7 nucleotides agree with TRBD2. Germline V gene data show CDR1 as LGHDT and CDR2 as YNNKEL (reference sequence). This CDR3 spans 15 amino acids. The V gene end was trimmed by 2 bases and the J gene end by 10 bases; junction bases not matched to a gene: 11. The CDR3 here is CASSQRDRTSGEQFF. CDR3 nucleotides: TGTGCCAGCAGCCAAAGAGACCGGACTAGTGGGGAGCAGTTCTTC.

This clonotype appeared many times. The chain links TRBV6-2 or TRBV6-3 to TRBJ2-2; 11 bases line up with TRBD2. CDR1 is MNHEY and CDR2 is SVGEGT in the germline V gene. Trimming took 2 bases from V and 2 from J; bases not matched to a gene: 4. The CDR3 runs 17 residues. The CDR3 nucleotides read TGTGCCAGCAGTTACCAGACTAGCGGGATAAACACCGGGGAGCTGTTTTTT. Translated, it gives CASSYQTSGINTGELFF.

Ten or more counts support this clonotype. The J gene is TRBJ2-1, the V gene TRBV7-2; 9 bases match TRBD1. The V gene end was trimmed by 2 bases and the J gene end by 1 base; junction bases not matched to a gene: 6. The CDR3 has 17 amino acids. Germline CDR1 reads SGHTA; CDR2 reads FQGNSA. CDR3 in DNA: TGTGCCAGCAGCTTATACCTACAGGGGGCATCCTACAATGAGCAGTTCTTC. It codes for CASSLYLQGASYNEQFF.

This chain connects TRBV7-8 to TRBJ2-7, with D possibly being TRBD2 (5 bases). The CDR3 consists of 15 residues. Germline CDR1 is SGHVS and CDR2 is FQNEAQ. Trimming stripped 5 bases from V and 2 bases from J, with 16 bases between. The CDR3 sequence is CASSPKTRGPYEQYF. The CDR3 nucleotides read TGTGCCAGCAGCCCAAAGACCCGGGGTCCCTACGAGCAGTACTTC.

Concerning this clonotype itself: A much larger clone lies one base from this, so it may be a read error. The V call is TRBV11-2, the J call TRBJ2-5; 7 nucleotides agree with TRBD1. The DNA end is more similar to TRBJ2-1, so the J call may be wrong. The CDR3 contains 13 residues. Germline CDR1 reads SGHAT; CDR2 reads FQNNGV. CDR3: CASSLRQGETQFF. DNA for the CDR3: TGTGCCAGCAGCCTAAGACAGGGAGAGACCCAGTTCTTC.

This chain uses TRBV20-1 with TRBJ1-2, with D perhaps matching TRBD1 (6 bases). With 0 bases removed from V and 4 bases from J, the gap between germline ends came to 15 bases. CDR1 and CDR2 from the germline V gene are DFQATT and SNEGSKA (reference sequence). The CDR3 consists of 15 residues. This CDR3 is CSARDIQGLSYGYTF. Here the CDR3 DNA reads TGCAGTGCTAGAGATATACAGGGCTTATCCTATGGCTACACCTTC.

With respect to this clonotype: This may arise from a read error, as a much more abundant clone is one base away. The chain joins TRBV7-3 to TRBJ1-1, with D tentatively TRBD1 (6 bases). Germline V lookup: CDR1 SGHTA, CDR2 FQGTGA. This CDR3 is built from 15 residues. CDR3 amino acids: CASSPRGGRVTEGFF. As DNA, the CDR3 is TGTGCCAGCAGCCCCCGTGGGGGCAGAGTCACTGAAGGTTTCTTT.

This chain uses TRBV6-1 with TRBJ2-2, with D possibly matching TRBD2 (6 bases). V shed 6 bases and J shed 3 bases, with 17 bases lying between them. The germline V gene encodes CDR1 MNHNS and CDR2 SASEGT. The CDR3 covers 16 residues. The CDR3 spells CASRGRLGVDTGELFF. The CDR3, as DNA: TGTGCCAGCAGGGGAAGACTAGGGGTGGACACCGGGGAGCTGTTTTTT.

There are many counts of this clonotype. The chain couples TRBV5-8 to TRBJ2-5; 8 positions agree with TRBD1. J was trimmed by 5 bases and V by 5 bases; bases with no gene match: 8. Per the germline V gene, CDR1 is SGHTS and CDR2 is YDEGEE. The CDR3 runs 14 residues. The CDR3 here is CASRPQGGLETQYF. In DNA form, the CDR3 reads TGTGCCAGCAGACCACAGGGGGGATTGGAGACCCAGTACTTC.

Many counts were recorded for this clonotype. The J gene is TRBJ2-1, the V gene TRBV12-3 or TRBV12-4; 7 bases align to TRBD1. The CDR3 has 14 residues. V shed 6 bases and J 10 bases; nucleotides not matched to a gene: 12. CDR3: CASRTRDSLREQFF. CDR3 nucleotides: TGTGCCAGCAGAACCCGGGACAGCTTGCGGGAGCAGTTCTTC.

This clonotype was counted at least ten times. The rearrangement links TRBV20-1 to TRBJ2-3; no firm D call. CDR1 and CDR2 from the germline V gene are DFQATT and SNEGSKA (reference sequence). The CDR3 extends over 13 amino acids. Trimming removed 1 base at V and 5 bases at J, with 10 bases between. DNA for the CDR3: TGCAGTGCTAGAGCCCAAGGGCAAGATACGCAGTATTTT. It specifies CSARAQGQDTQYF.

This clonotype was seen repeatedly, ten times or more. The genes are TRBV18 and TRBJ1-5; no clear D. Germline loops: CDR1 KGHSH, CDR2 LQKENI. Trimming took off 2 bases at V and 4 bases at J, with 6 bases between the two ends. The CDR3 extends over 13 amino acids. This CDR3 is CASSPLKNQPQHF. CDR3 nucleotides: TGTGCCAGCTCACCATTGAAAAATCAGCCCCAGCATTTT.

This clonotype was found many times. One end of the junction is discordant with germline, which a read error may explain. V is TRBV6-5 and J is TRBJ1-2; maybe TRBD1 (5 bases). Germline V gives CDR1 MNHEY, CDR2 SVGAGI. The CDR3 has 15 residues. CDR3 in amino acids: CASSYSGGSNYGYTF. CDR3 DNA sequence: TGTGCCAGCAGCTACTCGGGGGGTTCTAACTATGGCTACACCTTC.

The table lists this clonotype with many counts. The chain has TRBV10-3 and TRBJ2-1; 10 positions agree with TRBD2. The germline gives CDR1 ENHRY, CDR2 SYGVKD. The V gene end was trimmed by 3 bases and the J gene end by 9 bases; junction bases not matched to a gene: 8. CDR3 length: 15 amino acids. CDR3 sequence (DNA): TGTGCCATCAGTGACTGGCTAGCGGGAGTCGCTGAGCAGTTCTTC. This translates into CAISDWLAGVAEQFF.

There are a few counts of this clonotype. V is TRBV29-1 and J is TRBJ2-1, with 11 bases that match TRBD2. The CDR3 sequence is 14 residues long. The V segment lost 4 bases and the J segment 5 bases; nucleotides outside the gene matches: 4. The germline V gene has CDR1 SQVTM and CDR2 ANQGSEA. CDR3 residues: CSVGPSGGNNEQFF. The DNA for the CDR3 is TGCAGCGTTGGCCCTAGCGGGGGGAACAATGAGCAGTTCTTC.